A single T cell receptor (beta chain) is shown here with its context. Its antigen is not identified. The donors were members of the validation cohort, which comprised about 120 subjects and was separate from the first cohort of around 700 subjects. The sample belongs to a study of cytomegalovirus exposure and HLA in healthy donors. Whole-study findings and limits: In the roughly 120 validation repertoires, a later analysis found that first-cohort TCR clusters tended to co-occur. Most TCR sequences proved rare, with some public TCRs found in many donors. The authors enumerated around 150 TCR beta chains as linked to cytomegalovirus.

The germline gives CDR1 MNHEY, CDR2 SMNVEV (reference sequence). The CDR3 extends over 12 amino acids. V gave up 8 bases and J gave up 0 bases, with 6 bases separating them. Here immunoSEQ multiplex PCR was the method, and the copy in TCRdb shows in-frame clones only, minus some. The sample gives some 69,000 clones, about 94% of which show up once; 4.4% is in the top ten. The genes are TRBV27 and TRBJ2-3; D ambiguous. This clonotype originated in a man between 18 and 35 years old in good health and CMV-seropositive. The specimen sequenced was PBMCs. DNA for the CDR3: TGTGCCAGCGCGACTAGCACAGATACGCAGTATTTT. This gives the protein CASATSTDTQYF.